The following is a TCR beta chain sequence with its context. No antigen is known for it. The data were taken from a study of T-cell reconstitution after alpha-beta-depleted transplantation in children. Molecular barcoding with unique molecular identifiers was used for the TCRbeta library. TCRdb recomputed calls from the PCR reads with MiXCR, one row per CDR3 protein. The sample holds more than 500,000 distinct CDR3 sequences, roughly 10% seen once. Trimming removed 5 bases from V and 6 bases from J; junction bases left unmatched: 4. This CDR3 contains 14 residues. The study's findings and limits: T-cell counts and diversity at one year post-transplant came mainly from newly produced T cells. Surviving recipient T cells and thymic progenitors underlay high day-60 TCRbeta diversity in some patients.

The sequence was collected from a female patient aged 2-9 years who had a stem cell transplant for aplastic anemia, so the T cells may come from the graft donor. This material consisted of PBMCs, mostly from graft donor cells, taken 180 days after TCRalphabeta/CD19-depleted stem cell transplant. The rearrangement joins TRBV12-3 or TRBV12-4 to TRBJ1-4; 9 bases are a match to TRBD1. This chain's CDR3 is CASSRTGVHEKLFF. As DNA, the CDR3 is TGTGCCAGCAGTCGGACAGGGGTTCATGAAAAACTGTTTTTT.